Detailed here is one TCR beta chain. Trimming took 4 bases from V and 6 from J; bases not matched to a gene: 8. The germline gives CDR1 SGHRS, CDR2 YFSETQ. This CDR3 spans 14 amino acids. Here immunoSEQ multiplex PCR was the method, and the copy in TCRdb shows in-frame clones only, minus some. The profile shows 40,000 or so clones, 90% to 95% of them singletons. These data belong to a study of T cell changes during pregnancy in multiple sclerosis. The J gene is TRBJ2-7, the V gene TRBV5-1, with 9 bases matching TRBD1. The material sequenced was CD4+ T cells from peripheral blood mononuclear cells, taken in the third trimester of pregnancy. The receptor was isolated from a female donor in good health, enrolled as a control in a pregnancy study. The CDR3 DNA follows: TGCGCCAGCAGCCCGCGGGACAGGGAAGGCGAGCAGTACTTC. Its protein product is CASSPRDREGEQYF.